This T cell receptor (beta chain) was profiled in a study of tumor and adjacent non-tumor tissue in lung cancer. Across the whole study: The cohort had about a dozen adenocarcinoma, 2 squamous cell and 1 small cell patients. Each sample yielded 4 million to 5 million productive TCRbeta reads on average. Overall study results and limits: TCR diversity was significantly greater in tumor than normal lung tissue. In normal lung, the top 100 clones were significantly more dominant than in tumor.

RNA was extracted from bulk tissue without any cell sorting. This non-tumor lung sample came from over 3 cm beyond the tumor edge. A modified ARM-PCR protocol with three rounds of nested PCR amplified TCRbeta. TCRdb reprocessed the multiplex PCR reads with MiXCR, giving one entry per CDR3 protein. The sample records 40,000 to 50,000 distinct CDR3 sequences, less than 70% being singletons. Germline CDR1 and CDR2: SGHVS and FQNEAQ. Unmatched junction bases numbered 4, after V lost 2 bases and J lost 4 bases. CDR3 length: 16 amino acids. This clonotype has more than one count but fewer than ten. Its antigen remains unknown.

Sequencing was carried out using distant non-tumor lung tissue. The chain combines TRBV7-8 with TRBJ2-2, with 10 bases fitting TRBD2. The origin of this receptor is a woman between 65 and 79 years old with non-small cell lung cancer. CDR3 residues: CASSLILAGGTGELFF. The CDR3 DNA follows: TGTGCCAGCAGCTTAATTTTAGCGGGGGGCACCGGGGAGCTGTTTTTT.